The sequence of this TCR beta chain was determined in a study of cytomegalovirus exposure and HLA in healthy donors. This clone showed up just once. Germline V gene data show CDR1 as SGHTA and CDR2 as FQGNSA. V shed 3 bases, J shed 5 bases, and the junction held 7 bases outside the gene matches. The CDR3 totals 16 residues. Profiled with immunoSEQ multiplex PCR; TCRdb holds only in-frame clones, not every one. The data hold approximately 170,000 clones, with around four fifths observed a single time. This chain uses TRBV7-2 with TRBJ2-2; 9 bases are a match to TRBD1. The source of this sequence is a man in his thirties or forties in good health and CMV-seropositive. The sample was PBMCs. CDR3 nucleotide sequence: TGTGCCAGCAGCTTCGGGGGACAGGGCAGGACCGGGGAGCTGTTTTTT. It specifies CASSFGGQGRTGELFF.